The clone carrying this TCR beta chain was counted between two and nine times. Antigen unknown. The sample belongs to a study of cytomegalovirus exposure and HLA in healthy donors. The wider study: Unique TCR beta sequences numbering about 100 million came from 150 million to 200 million T cells in an earlier analysis.

CDR1 and CDR2 (germline): SGHAT, FQNNGV. Unmatched junction bases numbered 18, after V lost 0 bases and J lost 4 bases. CDR3 length equals 20 residues. The PCR contained 60 Vbeta and 13 Jbeta primers. This table comes from immunoSEQ multiplex PCR, and its TCRdb copy is limited to in-frame clones, with some not included. Among about 160,000 clones, 65% to 70% were seen once, and the ten largest hold around 4.3%. Study findings and constraints: A prior analysis recorded that most TCR beta V segments were productive about 87% or about 30% of the time. TCR sequences were mostly rare, though some public TCRs occurred in many donors.

The sample taken for sequencing was PBMCs. The chain joins TRBV11-2 to TRBJ2-1; 7 positions agree with TRBD2. The receptor's source is a woman between 18 and 29 years old in good health and CMV-seropositive. CDR3 sequence reads: CASSLDERGLSGPDYNEQFF. CDR3 nucleotide sequence: TGTGCCAGCAGCTTAGATGAGCGGGGCCTTAGCGGGCCGGATTACAATGAGCAGTTCTTC.